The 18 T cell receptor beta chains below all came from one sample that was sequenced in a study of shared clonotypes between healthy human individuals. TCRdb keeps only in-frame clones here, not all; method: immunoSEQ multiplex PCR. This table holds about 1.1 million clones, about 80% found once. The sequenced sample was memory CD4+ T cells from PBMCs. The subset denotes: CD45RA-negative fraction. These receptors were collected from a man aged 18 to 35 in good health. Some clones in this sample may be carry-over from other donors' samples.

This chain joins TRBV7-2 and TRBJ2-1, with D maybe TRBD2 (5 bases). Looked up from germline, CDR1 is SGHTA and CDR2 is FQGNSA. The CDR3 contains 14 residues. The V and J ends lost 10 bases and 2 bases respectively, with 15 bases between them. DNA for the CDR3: TGTGCCACCGGAAGGAGCGGAGCCTACAATGAGCAGTTCTTC. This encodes CATGRSGAYNEQFF.

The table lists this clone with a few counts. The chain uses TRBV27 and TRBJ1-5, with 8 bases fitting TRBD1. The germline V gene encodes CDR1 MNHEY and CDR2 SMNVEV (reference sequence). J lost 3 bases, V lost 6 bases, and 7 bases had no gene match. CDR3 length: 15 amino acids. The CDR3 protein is CASRLTGGLNQPQHF. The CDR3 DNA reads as TGTGCCAGCAGACTTACAGGGGGGCTCAATCAGCCCCAGCATTTT.

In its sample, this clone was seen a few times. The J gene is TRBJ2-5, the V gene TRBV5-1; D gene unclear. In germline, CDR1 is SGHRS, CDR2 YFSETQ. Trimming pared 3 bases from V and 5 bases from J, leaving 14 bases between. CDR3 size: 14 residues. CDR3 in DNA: TGCGCCAGCAGCTACACGTCTGTGGGGGAGACCCAGTACTTC. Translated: CASSYTSVGETQYF.

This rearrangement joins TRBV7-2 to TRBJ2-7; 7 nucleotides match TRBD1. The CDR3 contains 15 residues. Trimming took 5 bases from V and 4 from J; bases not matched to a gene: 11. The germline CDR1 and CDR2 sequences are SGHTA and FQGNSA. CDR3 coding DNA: TGTGCCAGCAGCCCAAATCCGGGACAGACATACGAGCAGTACTTC. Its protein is CASSPNPGQTYEQYF.

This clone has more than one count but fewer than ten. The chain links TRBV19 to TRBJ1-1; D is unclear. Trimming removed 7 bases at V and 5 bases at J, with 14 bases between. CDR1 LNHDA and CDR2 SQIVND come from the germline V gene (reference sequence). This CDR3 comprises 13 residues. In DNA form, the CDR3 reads TGTGCCAGTAAGCCCCAATGGGGTACTGAAGCTTTCTTT. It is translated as CASKPQWGTEAFF.

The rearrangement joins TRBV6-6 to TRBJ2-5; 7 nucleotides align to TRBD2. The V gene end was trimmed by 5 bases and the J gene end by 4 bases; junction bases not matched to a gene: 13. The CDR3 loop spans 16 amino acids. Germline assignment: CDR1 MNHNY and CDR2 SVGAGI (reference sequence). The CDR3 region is CASSRLGRSGGETQYF. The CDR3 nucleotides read TGTGCCAGCAGTCGACTCGGGAGGAGTGGTGGAGAGACCCAGTACTTC.

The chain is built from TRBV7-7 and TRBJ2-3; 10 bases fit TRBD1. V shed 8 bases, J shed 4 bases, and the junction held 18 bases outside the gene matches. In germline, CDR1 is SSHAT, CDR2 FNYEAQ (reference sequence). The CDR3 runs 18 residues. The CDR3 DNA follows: TGTGCCAGCTTACCTTCCGCGGGACAGGGGAGAAGGTCAGATACGCAGTATTTT. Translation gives CASLPSAGQGRRSDTQYF.

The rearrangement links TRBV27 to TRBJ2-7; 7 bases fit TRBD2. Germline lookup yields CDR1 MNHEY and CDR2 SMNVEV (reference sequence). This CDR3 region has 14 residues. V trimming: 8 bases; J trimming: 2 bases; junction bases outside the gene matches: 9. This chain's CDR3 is CASWTSYTPYEQYF. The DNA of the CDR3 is TGTGCCAGCTGGACTAGTTATACTCCCTACGAGCAGTACTTC.

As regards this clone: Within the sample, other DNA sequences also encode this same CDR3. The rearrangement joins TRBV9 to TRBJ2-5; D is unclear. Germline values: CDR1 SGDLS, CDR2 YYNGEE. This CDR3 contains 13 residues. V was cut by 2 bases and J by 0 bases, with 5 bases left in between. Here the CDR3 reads CASSVSNQETQYF. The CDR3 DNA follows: TGTGCCAGCAGCGTCTCCAACCAAGAGACCCAGTACTTC.

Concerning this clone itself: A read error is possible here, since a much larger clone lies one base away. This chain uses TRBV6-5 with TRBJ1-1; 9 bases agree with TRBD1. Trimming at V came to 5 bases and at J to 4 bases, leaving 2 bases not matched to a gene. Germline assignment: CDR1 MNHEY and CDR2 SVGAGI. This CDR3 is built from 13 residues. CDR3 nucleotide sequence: TGTGCCAGCAGTGTGGACAGGGGCACTGAAGCTTTCTTT. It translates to CASSVDRGTEAFF.

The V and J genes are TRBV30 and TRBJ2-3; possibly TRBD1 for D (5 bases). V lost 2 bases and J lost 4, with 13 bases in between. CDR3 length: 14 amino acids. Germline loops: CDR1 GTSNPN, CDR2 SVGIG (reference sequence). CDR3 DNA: TGTGCCTGGAGTATCGGACCCAGGGCAGATACGCAGTATTTT. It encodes CAWSIGPRADTQYF.

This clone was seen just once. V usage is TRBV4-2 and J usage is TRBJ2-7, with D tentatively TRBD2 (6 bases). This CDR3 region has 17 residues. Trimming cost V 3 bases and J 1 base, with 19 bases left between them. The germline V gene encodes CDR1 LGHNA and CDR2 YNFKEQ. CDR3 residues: CASSQGEVGTDSYEQYF. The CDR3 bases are TGTGCCAGCAGCCAGGGAGAGGTAGGGACTGATTCCTACGAGCAGTACTTC.

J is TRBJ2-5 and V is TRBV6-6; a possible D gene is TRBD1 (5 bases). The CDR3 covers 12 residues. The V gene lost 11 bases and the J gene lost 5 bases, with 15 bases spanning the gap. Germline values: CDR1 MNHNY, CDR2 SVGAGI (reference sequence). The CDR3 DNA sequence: TGTGCCTGCCGACAGCTGGGGGAGACCCAGTACTTC. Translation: CACRQLGETQYF.

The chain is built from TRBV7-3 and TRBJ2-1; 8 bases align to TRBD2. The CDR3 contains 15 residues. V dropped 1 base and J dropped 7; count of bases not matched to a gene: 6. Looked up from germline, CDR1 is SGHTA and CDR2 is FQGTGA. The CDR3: CASSLMGLVVNEQFF. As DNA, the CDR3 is TGTGCCAGCAGCTTAATGGGACTAGTGGTAAATGAGCAGTTCTTC.

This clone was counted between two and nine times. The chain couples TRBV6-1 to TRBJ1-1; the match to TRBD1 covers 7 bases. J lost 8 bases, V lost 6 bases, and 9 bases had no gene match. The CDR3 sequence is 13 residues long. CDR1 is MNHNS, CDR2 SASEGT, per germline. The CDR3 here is CASRLHLDREAFF. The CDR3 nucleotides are TGTGCCAGCAGGCTACACTTGGACAGGGAAGCTTTCTTT.

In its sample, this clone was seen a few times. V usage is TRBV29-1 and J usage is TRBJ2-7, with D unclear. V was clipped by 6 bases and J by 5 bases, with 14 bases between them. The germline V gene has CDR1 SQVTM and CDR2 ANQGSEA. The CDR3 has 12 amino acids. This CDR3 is CSVSSANHEQYF. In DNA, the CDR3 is TGCAGCGTCTCCTCGGCAAACCACGAGCAGTACTTC.

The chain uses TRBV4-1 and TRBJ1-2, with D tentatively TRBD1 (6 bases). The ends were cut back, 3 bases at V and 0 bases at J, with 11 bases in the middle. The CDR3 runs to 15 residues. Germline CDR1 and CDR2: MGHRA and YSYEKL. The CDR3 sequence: CASSQGADSNYGYTF. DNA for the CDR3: TGCGCCAGCAGCCAGGGGGCAGATTCTAACTATGGCTACACCTTC.

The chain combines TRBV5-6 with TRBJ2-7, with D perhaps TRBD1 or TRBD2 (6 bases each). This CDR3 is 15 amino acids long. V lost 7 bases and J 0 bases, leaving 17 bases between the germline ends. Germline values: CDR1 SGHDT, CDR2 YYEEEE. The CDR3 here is CASFGGPAPSYEQYF. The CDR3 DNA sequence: TGTGCCAGCTTCGGGGGCCCGGCGCCCTCCTACGAGCAGTACTTC. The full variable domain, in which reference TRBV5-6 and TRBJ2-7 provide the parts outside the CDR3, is DAGVTQSPTHLIKTRGQQVTLRCSPKSGHDTVSWYQQALGQGPQFIFQYYEEEERQRGNFPDRFSGHQFPNYSSELNVNALLLGDSALYLCASFGGPAPSYEQYFGPGTRLTVT.